The next 3 T cell receptor beta chains were all read from a single sample in a study of blood T cell repertoires in COVID-19. Only in-frame clones appear in the TCRdb table, and some are missing; sequencing was by immunoSEQ multiplex PCR. The sample lists roughly 130,000 clones; around nine tenths were seen once. The sequencing input was peripheral blood. The receptors come from a man aged 55 to 70 with COVID-19, enrolled during active disease.

This chain uses TRBV19 with TRBJ2-1; D may be TRBD1 (6 bases). The V end was cut by 5 bases, the J end by 0 bases, with 11 bases between. The CDR3 length is 15 residues. The germline CDR1 and CDR2 sequences are LNHDA and SQIVND (reference sequence). CDR3: CASSSGASSYNEQFF. Here the CDR3 DNA reads TGTGCCAGTAGTTCAGGGGCCAGCTCCTACAATGAGCAGTTCTTC.

Concerning this clone itself: Other DNA sequences in the same sample also yield this CDR3. The CDR3 here is CASSSPGGGEQYF. The CDR3 DNA follows: TGTGCCAGCAGTTCCCCGGGGGGGGGCGAGCAGTACTTC. The chain combines TRBV28 with TRBJ2-7, with TRBD2 matching over 8 bases. In germline, CDR1 is MDHEN, CDR2 SYDVKM. Trimming took 4 bases from V and 6 from J; bases not matched to a gene: 5. The CDR3 has 13 residues.

The chain uses TRBV5-1 and TRBJ2-3; TRBD2 aligns across 9 bases. The CDR3 is 14 amino acids. Losses at the gene ends were 4 bases for V and 5 bases for J; bases not matched to a gene: 5. Germline lookup yields CDR1 SGHRS and CDR2 YFSETQ. As DNA, the CDR3 is TGCGCCAGCAGCCTAGCGGGAAGGGAAGATACGCAGTATTTT. This encodes CASSLAGREDTQYF.